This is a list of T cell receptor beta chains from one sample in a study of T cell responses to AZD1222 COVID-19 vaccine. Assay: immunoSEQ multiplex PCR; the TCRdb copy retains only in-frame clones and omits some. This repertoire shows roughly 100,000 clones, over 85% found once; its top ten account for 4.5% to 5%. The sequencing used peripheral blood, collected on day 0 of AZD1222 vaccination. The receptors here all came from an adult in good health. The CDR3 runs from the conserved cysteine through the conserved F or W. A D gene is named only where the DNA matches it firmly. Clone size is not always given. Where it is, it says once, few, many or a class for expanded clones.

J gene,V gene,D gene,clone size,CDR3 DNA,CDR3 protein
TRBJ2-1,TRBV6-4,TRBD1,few,TGTGCCAGCAGTGAGACAGGGGAAAGTGAGCAGTTCTTC,CASSETGESEQFF
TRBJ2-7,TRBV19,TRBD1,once,TGTGCCAGCCGGGACAGACACTACGAGCAGTACTTC,CASRDRHYEQYF
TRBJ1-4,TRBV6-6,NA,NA,TGTGCCAGTGTCGTAGACAGTAATGAAAAACTGTTTTTT,CASVVDSNEKLFF
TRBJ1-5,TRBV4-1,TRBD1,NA,TGCGCCAGCAGCCGATCACCCGGGACAGGGGGCAATCAGCCCCAGCATTTT,CASSRSPGTGGNQPQHF
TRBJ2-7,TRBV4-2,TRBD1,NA,TGTGCCAGCAGCCAAGTATTGGCAGGGGGCCCCAACGAGCAGTACTTC,CASSQVLAGGPNEQYF
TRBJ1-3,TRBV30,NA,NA,TGTGCCTGGATAACTGGAAACACCATATATTTT,CAWITGNTIYF
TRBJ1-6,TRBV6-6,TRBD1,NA,TGTGCCAGCAGTCCTCTTCGGGACAGGTCCCGTGGGCCCTATAATTCACCCCTCCACTTT,CASSPLRDRSRGPYNSPLHF
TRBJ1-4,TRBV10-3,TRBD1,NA,TGTGCCATCAGTGAGGGGGACAGAGTGCAATCTAATGAAAAACTGTTTTTT,CAISEGDRVQSNEKLFF
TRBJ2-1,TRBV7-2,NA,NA,TGTGCCAGCAGCTTAGCTACCGGGATCTCAGACTCCTACAATGAGCAGTTCTTC,CASSLATGISDSYNEQFF
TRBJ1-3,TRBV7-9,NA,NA,TGTGCCAGCAGCTTCAACAGTAACTTGGGAATGACCATATATTTT,CASSFNSNLGMTIYF
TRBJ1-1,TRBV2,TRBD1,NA,TGTGCCAGCAGTGAAGGGGTTGTTACAGGGGGCACTGAAGCTTTCTTT,CASSEGVVTGGTEAFF
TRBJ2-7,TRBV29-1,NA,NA,TGCAGCGTCAAGGGGGGACAGTCCTACGAGCAGTACTTC,CSVKGGQSYEQYF
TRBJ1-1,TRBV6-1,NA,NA,TGTGCCAGCAGTGTTTTCAGTGTTGCATTCCAGAACACTGAAGCTTTCTTT,CASSVFSVAFQNTEAFF
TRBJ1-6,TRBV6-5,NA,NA,TGTGCCAGCAGTTACCTCGGGGGCTCCTATAATTCACCCCTCCACTTT,CASSYLGGSYNSPLHF
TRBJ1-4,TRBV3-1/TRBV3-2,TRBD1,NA,TGTGCCAGCAGCCAAGAAGGACAGGGTGCAGAAAAACTGTTTTTT,CASSQEGQGAEKLFF
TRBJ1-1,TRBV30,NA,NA,TGTGCCTGGAGTTTCACAGGGAGAGATACTGAAGCTTTCTTT,CAWSFTGRDTEAFF
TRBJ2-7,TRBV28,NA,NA,TGTGCCAGCAGTTTACAGAGGGCTGCGCCCTACGAGCAGTACTTC,CASSLQRAAPYEQYF
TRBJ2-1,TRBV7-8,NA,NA,TGTGCCAGCAGCCCGCGAGCGGAGAGCTCCTACAATGAGCAGTTCTTC,CASSPRAESSYNEQFF
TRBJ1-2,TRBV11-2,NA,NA,TGTGCCAGCAGCCTAGACCCCCCCCGGGGGGCCTACACCTTC,CASSLDPPRGAYTF
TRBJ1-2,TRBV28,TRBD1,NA,TGTGCCTACCAGGGACAGGGGGATGGCTACACCTTC,CAYQGQGDGYTF
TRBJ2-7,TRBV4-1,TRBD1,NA,TGCGCCAGCAGCCATGGAAGACAGGGGTACGAGCAGTACTTC,CASSHGRQGYEQYF
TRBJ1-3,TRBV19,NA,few,TGTGCCAGTAGTATAGTCACGGGAGCCTCGGTGGACACCATATATTTT,CASSIVTGASVDTIYF
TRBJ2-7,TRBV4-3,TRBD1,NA,TGCGCCAGCAGCCCGGGACAGGGGGCCTCCTACGAGCAGTACTTC,CASSPGQGASYEQYF
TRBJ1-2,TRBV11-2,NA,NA,TGTGCCAGCAGCGTCCGGGACCACATCGGCTACACCTTC,CASSVRDHIGYTF
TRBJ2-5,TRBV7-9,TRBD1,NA,TGTGCCAGCAGTCCGCCGGGGACAGGGGTCGAGACCCAGTACTTC,CASSPPGTGVETQYF
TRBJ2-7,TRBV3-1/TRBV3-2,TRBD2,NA,TGTGCCAGCAGCCTTCGGACTAGCGGGACCGCGGAGCAGTACTTC,CASSLRTSGTAEQYF
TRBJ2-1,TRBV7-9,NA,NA,TGTGCCAGCAGCTTAGGGCTCCGCAATGAGCAGTTCTTC,CASSLGLRNEQFF
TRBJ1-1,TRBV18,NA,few,TGTGCCAGCTCACGGTCACGCCTCGGCCCCCAGACTGAAGCTTTCTTT,CASSRSRLGPQTEAFF
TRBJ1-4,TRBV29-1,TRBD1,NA,TGCAGCGTGCGGACAGGGGGTTTTACTAATGAAAAACTGTTTTTT,CSVRTGGFTNEKLFF